The clone carrying this T cell receptor (beta chain) appeared a few times. Its antigen is currently unknown. The data originate from a study of CD8 T cells in ankylosing spondylitis. Overall study results and limits: Disease-linked clones had a CD8+ phenotype and relatively low frequency in peripheral blood. There were earlier reports of some motif variants in reactive arthritis synovial fluid and blood. Researchers reportedly found disease-linked clones significantly enriched in matched ankylosing spondylitis synovial fluid.

A quantitative 5'-RACE method, one with molecular barcodes, was used to make TCR beta libraries. One entry per CDR3 protein results from TCRdb running MiXCR on the 5' RACE reads. The sample lists roughly 180,000 distinct CDR3 sequences, roughly 10% occurring once. The source of this sequence is a female donor with ankylosing spondylitis or in good health (not recorded which). Sequences were obtained from blood, either unsorted or a sorted T cell fraction (not recorded which).

CDR3 region: CASRHRDRGTDTQYF. As DNA, the CDR3 is TGTGCCAGCAGACACCGGGACAGGGGCACAGATACGCAGTATTTT. The chain couples TRBV7-9 to TRBJ2-3; 9 bases fit TRBD1. CDR3 length: 15 amino acids. Germline values: CDR1 SEHNR, CDR2 FQNEAQ (reference sequence). V lost 6 bases, J lost 1 base, and 5 bases stayed unmatched.